This passage covers 22 T cell receptor beta chains from one sample sequenced in a study of shared clonotypes between healthy human individuals. TCRdb keeps only in-frame clones here, not all; method: immunoSEQ multiplex PCR. Among roughly 1,000,000 clones, approximately 80% were seen once, and the ten largest hold roughly 0.56%. Sample: memory CD4+ T cells from PBMCs. As to subset: CD45RA-negative fraction. Receptors originate from a man in his late teens or twenties in good health. Some clones in this sample may be carry-over from other donors' samples.

The chain carries TRBV28 and TRBJ1-2; tentative D call: TRBD1 (5 bases). Trimming left V 5 bases short and J 4 bases short, with 14 bases between. Germline lookup yields CDR1 MDHEN and CDR2 SYDVKM. The CDR3 runs 14 residues. CDR3 protein: CASSATGTGYGYTF. In nucleotides, the CDR3 is TGTGCCAGCAGTGCGACCGGGACGGGCTATGGCTACACCTTC.

This clone appeared once. The rearrangement joins TRBV5-4 to TRBJ2-1, with 8 bases that match TRBD2. The length of the CDR3 is 16 residues. The V gene end was trimmed by 4 bases and the J gene end by 9 bases; junction bases not matched to a gene: 15. Per germline, CDR1 SGHNT and CDR2 YYREEE (reference sequence). This chain's CDR3 is CASSPGPGTSRLEQFF. CDR3 nucleotide sequence: TGTGCCAGCAGCCCGGGCCCCGGGACTAGTCGTCTTGAGCAGTTCTTC.

This clone appeared a single time. Other DNA sequences of this sample code for an identical CDR3. The chain employs TRBV5-1 and TRBJ2-3; 10 nucleotides align to TRBD2. The CDR3 loop spans 14 amino acids. The V and J ends lost 7 bases and 4 bases, in that order; junction bases with no gene match: 6. From germline, CDR1 is SGHRS and CDR2 YFSETQ. The CDR3 is CASSLAGGSDTQYF. CDR3 sequence (DNA): TGCGCCAGCTCCTTAGCGGGAGGCTCAGATACGCAGTATTTT.

To note about this clone: The sample contains more than one DNA sequence encoding this CDR3. The chain carries TRBV7-2 and TRBJ2-5; tentatively, D is TRBD2 (5 bases). The CDR3 has 13 residues. The germline gives CDR1 SGHTA, CDR2 FQGNSA. V was trimmed by 3 bases and J by 2 bases, leaving 7 bases between them. The CDR3 DNA sequence: TGTGCCAGCAGCTTGGGGAGTCAAGAGACCCAGTACTTC. Translating it yields CASSLGSQETQYF. Supplemented by reference TRBV7-2 and TRBJ2-5, the full variable domain reads GAGVSQSPSNKVTEKGKDVELRCDPISGHTALYWYRQSLGQGLEFLIYFQGNSAPDKSGLPSDRFSAERTGGSVSTLTIQRTQQEDSAVYLCASSLGSQETQYFGPGTRLLVL.

This clone showed up just a few times. The chain is built from TRBV19 and TRBJ1-1; D might be TRBD1 (5 bases). From germline, CDR1 is LNHDA and CDR2 SQIVND (reference sequence). CDR3 length equals 16 residues. The V end was cut by 6 bases, the J end by 0 bases, with 17 bases between. CDR3: CASSTAGRGMNTEAFF. The DNA of the CDR3 is TGTGCCAGTAGCACTGCTGGACGGGGGATGAACACTGAAGCTTTCTTT. Looking up the rest from reference TRBV19 and TRBJ1-1 gives the full variable domain: DGGITQSPKYLFRKEGQNVTLSCEQNLNHDAMYWYRQDPGQGLRLIYYSQIVNDFQKGDIAEGYSVSREKKESFPLTVTSAQKNPTAFYLCASSTAGRGMNTEAFFGQGTRLTVV.

The genes are TRBV19 and TRBJ2-1, with D perhaps TRBD2 (5 bases). This CDR3 comprises 16 residues. The germline V gene has CDR1 LNHDA and CDR2 SQIVND (reference sequence). Trimming took off 6 bases at V and 6 bases at J, with 21 bases between the two ends. The CDR3, as DNA: TGTGCCAGTAGGCGATTTGGCCGGGCAGCGGTCAATGAGCAGTTCTTC. As protein: CASRRFGRAAVNEQFF.

This clone occurred a few times. The chain uses TRBV27 and TRBJ1-2; maybe TRBD1 (5 bases). In germline, CDR1 is MNHEY, CDR2 SMNVEV (reference sequence). V lost 8 bases to trimming and J lost 8 bases, with 15 bases between them. The length of the CDR3 is 12 residues. CDR3 loop: CASQLGLTGYTF. In DNA form, the CDR3 reads TGTGCCAGCCAGTTGGGGCTCACGGGCTACACCTTC.

The sample holds a few counts of this clone. This chain joins TRBV28 and TRBJ2-1; 14 bases fit TRBD2. This CDR3 comprises 18 residues. Germline-derived CDR1 and CDR2 are MDHEN and SYDVKM. The ends lost 2 bases at V and 8 bases at J; junction bases unmatched: 11. The CDR3 sequence: CASSLELGLAGVGDEQFF. The CDR3 nucleotides are TGTGCCAGCAGTTTAGAGTTGGGACTAGCGGGAGTGGGCGATGAGCAGTTCTTC.

The genes are TRBV27 and TRBJ2-1; D is undetermined. The V and J ends lost 6 bases and 7 bases respectively, with 13 bases between them. Per the germline V gene, CDR1 is MNHEY and CDR2 is SMNVEV (reference sequence). The CDR3 sequence is 13 residues long. The CDR3 DNA reads as TGTGCCAGCAGCACCACTTTGTGGAATGAGCAGTTCTTC. Amino acids: CASSTTLWNEQFF.

This chain connects TRBV5-1 to TRBJ1-2, with 7 bases aligning to TRBD1. This CDR3 is built from 14 residues. CDR1 is SGHRS and CDR2 is YFSETQ in the germline V gene. V lost 0 bases and J lost 5; bases outside the gene matches: 4. The CDR3 sequence: CASSLGDSVYGYTF. Written as DNA, the CDR3 is TGCGCCAGCAGCTTGGGGGACAGCGTGTATGGCTACACCTTC.

The chain uses TRBV27 and TRBJ2-7; TRBD2 matches 7 bases. Germline V gene sequence: CDR1 MNHEY, CDR2 SMNVEV (reference sequence). V shed 2 bases, J shed 7 bases, and the junction held 11 bases outside the gene matches. The CDR3 covers 15 residues. The CDR3 spells CASSLTREYPSEQYF. DNA for the CDR3: TGTGCCAGCAGTTTAACGCGGGAGTACCCCTCGGAGCAGTACTTC.

The count of this clone is one. This rearrangement joins TRBV5-1 to TRBJ1-2; 12 positions match TRBD1. The CDR3 runs 14 residues. Germline values: CDR1 SGHRS, CDR2 YFSETQ. The trim removed 6 bases at V and 8 bases at J, leaving 8 bases unmatched. The DNA for the CDR3 is TGCGCCAGCACCCGGGACAGGGGGCGTTCGGGCTACACCTTC. Its protein product is CASTRDRGRSGYTF.

This clone showed up just a few times. The V call is TRBV7-8, the J call TRBJ2-1; possible D gene TRBD2, 6 bases. The germline V and J ends were trimmed by 8 bases and 1 base, with 9 bases remaining between them. Germline assignment: CDR1 SGHVS and CDR2 FQNEAQ. The CDR3 covers 13 residues. The CDR3 spells CASARGSYNEQFF. The CDR3 nucleotides are TGTGCCAGCGCCCGGGGGTCCTACAATGAGCAGTTCTTC. Based on the CDR3 plus reference TRBV7-8 and TRBJ2-1, the full variable domain is GAGVSQSPRYKVAKRGQDVALRCDPISGHVSLFWYQQALGQGPEFLTYFQNEAQLDKSGLPSDRFFAERPEGSVSTLKIQRTQQEDSAVYLCASARGSYNEQFFGPGTRLTVL.

The rearrangement links TRBV18 to TRBJ1-1; D not resolved. The V gene's germline CDR1 is KGHSH and CDR2 LQKENI. Trimming removed 3 bases at V and 8 bases at J, with 13 bases between. The CDR3 consists of 13 residues. This CDR3 reads CASSPSGISEAFF. Written as DNA, the CDR3 is TGTGCCAGCTCACCCTCCGGTATCAGCGAAGCTTTCTTT.

This chain uses TRBV4-3 with TRBJ2-1, with D maybe TRBD2 (6 bases). The CDR3 is 14 amino acids. Germline CDR1 reads LGHNA; CDR2 reads YSLEER. V was cut by 0 bases and J by 9 bases, with 12 bases left in between. The CDR3 coding sequence is TGCGCCAGCAGCCAAGATCTAGCGCGGAGTGAGCAGTTCTTC. This codes for CASSQDLARSEQFF.

This CDR3 reads CASSELAGAYEQYF. In DNA form, the CDR3 reads TGTGCCAGCAGCGAGCTAGCGGGAGCCTACGAGCAGTACTTC. This chain connects TRBV7-3 to TRBJ2-7, with 10 bases fitting TRBD2. V shed 5 bases, J shed 2 bases, and the junction held 3 bases outside the gene matches. The germline gives CDR1 SGHTA, CDR2 FQGTGA. This CDR3 has 14 amino acids.

The rearrangement uses TRBV27 and TRBJ2-7; 8 nucleotides agree with TRBD2. The CDR3 is 14 amino acids. Germline trimming cut 6 bases from V and 1 base from J; bases unmatched to any gene: 5. Germline V gene lookup returns CDR1 MNHEY and CDR2 SMNVEV (reference sequence). The CDR3 sequence: CASRLAGASYEQYF. The DNA of the CDR3 is TGTGCCAGCAGGCTAGCGGGTGCATCCTACGAGCAGTACTTC.

The chain carries TRBV5-1 and TRBJ2-2; 12 nucleotides match TRBD1. The CDR3 extends over 15 amino acids. Germline CDR1 reads SGHRS; CDR2 reads YFSETQ. J was trimmed by 7 bases and V by 3 bases; bases with no gene match: 4. Here the CDR3 reads CASSWGQGANGELFF. CDR3 coding DNA: TGCGCCAGCAGCTGGGGACAGGGGGCGAACGGGGAGCTGTTTTTT.

This chain connects TRBV5-8 to TRBJ2-1; 8 nucleotides line up with TRBD1. Looked up from germline, CDR1 is SGHTS and CDR2 is YDEGEE. CDR3 length: 14 amino acids. J was trimmed by 8 bases and V by 3 bases; bases with no gene match: 7. The CDR3 sequence is CASSWTGLVDEQFF. The CDR3 DNA reads TGTGCCAGCAGCTGGACAGGGCTTGTCGATGAGCAGTTCTTC.

The rearrangement uses TRBV5-1 and TRBJ2-7; TRBD2 might be the D (5 bases). Trimming stripped 4 bases from V and 9 bases from J, with 11 bases between. CDR3 size: 11 residues. Germline lookup yields CDR1 SGHRS and CDR2 YFSETQ. CDR3 loop: CASSNGAGQYF. The CDR3 bases are TGCGCCAGCAGCAACGGTGCGGGGCAGTACTTC.

The chain is built from TRBV2 and TRBJ2-7; the D gene is possibly TRBD1 (5 bases). Germline CDR1 is SNHLY and CDR2 is FYNNEI. This CDR3 contains 15 residues. V was pared by 6 bases and J by 2 bases, with 17 bases between. In nucleotides, the CDR3 is TGTGCCAGCAGCCCAGGGTCCGGCGGAACCTACGAGCAGTACTTC. It yields the protein CASSPGSGGTYEQYF.

This chain links TRBV4-3 with TRBJ1-5; D unclear. The CDR3 loop spans 15 amino acids. Germline CDR1 is LGHNA and CDR2 is YSLEER. V shed 0 bases and J shed 2 bases, with 8 bases lying between them. The CDR3 loop reads CASSQDAQGNQPQHF. As DNA, the CDR3 is TGCGCCAGCAGCCAAGACGCCCAGGGCAATCAGCCCCAGCATTTT.